This T cell receptor (beta chain) was sequenced during a study of Ad26.COV2.S vaccination and SARS-CoV-2 variants. Across the whole study: Ad26.COV2.S, an intramuscular injection, was given once or twice 56 days apart.

CDR3 length: 15 residues. Germline CDR1 reads MNHNS; CDR2 reads SASEGT. Trimming removed 0 bases from V and 3 bases from J; junction bases left unmatched: 2. Treatment in this sample: some 19 received Ad26.COV2.S at low or high dose, single or two shots; a few received placebo; per-sample allocation not given. Collection of samples fell on day 63 after the first vaccine or placebo injection. The method was immunoSEQ multiplex PCR; TCRdb's version includes in-frame clones alone and lacks a portion of them. The repertoire holds roughly 320,000 clones, with around four fifths as singletons. The gene calls are TRBV6-1 and TRBJ2-1, with 7 bases matching TRBD1. The sequence was obtained from a person aged 18-65 years who received the Ad26.COV2.S COVID-19 vaccine or a placebo. Material: peripheral blood, obtained in a trial of Ad26.COV2.S vaccine versus placebo. CDR3 in DNA: TGTGCCAGCAGTGAAGCGTCAGGGGGCTACAATGAGCAGTTCTTC. It yields the protein CASSEASGGYNEQFF.